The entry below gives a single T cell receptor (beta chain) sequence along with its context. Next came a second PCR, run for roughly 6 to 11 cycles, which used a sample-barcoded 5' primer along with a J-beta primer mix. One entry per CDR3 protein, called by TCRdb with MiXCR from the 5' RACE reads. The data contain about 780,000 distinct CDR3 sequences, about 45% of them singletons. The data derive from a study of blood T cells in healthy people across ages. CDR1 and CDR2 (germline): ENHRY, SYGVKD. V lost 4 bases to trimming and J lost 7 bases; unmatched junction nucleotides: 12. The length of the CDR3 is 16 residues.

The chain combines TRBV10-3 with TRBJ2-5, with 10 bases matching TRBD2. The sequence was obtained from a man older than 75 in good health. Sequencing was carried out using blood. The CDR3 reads CAISGSLAGSAGTQYF. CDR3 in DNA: TGTGCCATCAGTGGTTCACTAGCGGGGAGTGCTGGGACCCAGTACTTC.